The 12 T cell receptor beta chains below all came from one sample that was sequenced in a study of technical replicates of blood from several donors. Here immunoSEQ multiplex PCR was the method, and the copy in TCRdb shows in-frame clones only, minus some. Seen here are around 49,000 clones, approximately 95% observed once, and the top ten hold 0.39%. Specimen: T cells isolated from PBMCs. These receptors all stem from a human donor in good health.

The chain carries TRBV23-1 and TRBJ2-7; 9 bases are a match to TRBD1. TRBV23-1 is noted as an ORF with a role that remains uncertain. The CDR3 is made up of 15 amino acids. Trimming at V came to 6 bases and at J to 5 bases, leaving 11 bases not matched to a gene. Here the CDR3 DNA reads TGCGCCAGCAGCTACCTCTCGGACAGGGGCCACGAGCAGTACTTC. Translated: CASSYLSDRGHEQYF.

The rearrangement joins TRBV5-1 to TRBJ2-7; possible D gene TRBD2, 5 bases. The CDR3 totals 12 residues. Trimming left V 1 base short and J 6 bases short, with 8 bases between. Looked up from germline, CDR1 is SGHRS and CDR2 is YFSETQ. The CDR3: CASSLRGPEQYF. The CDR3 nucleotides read TGCGCCAGCAGCTTGAGAGGGCCCGAGCAGTACTTC.

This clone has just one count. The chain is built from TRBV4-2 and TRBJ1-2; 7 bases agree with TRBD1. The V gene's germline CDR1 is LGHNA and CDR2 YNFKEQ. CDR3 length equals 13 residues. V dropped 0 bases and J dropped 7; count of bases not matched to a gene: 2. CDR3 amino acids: CASSQEGGSGYTF. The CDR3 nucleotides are TGTGCCAGCAGCCAAGAAGGGGGCTCTGGCTACACCTTC.

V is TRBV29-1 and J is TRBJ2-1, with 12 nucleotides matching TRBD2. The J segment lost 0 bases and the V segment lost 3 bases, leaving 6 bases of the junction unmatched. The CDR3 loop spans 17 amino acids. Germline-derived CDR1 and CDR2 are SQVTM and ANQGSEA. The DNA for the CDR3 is TGCAGCGTTGAGGGGACTAGCGGGCAGAACTCCTACAATGAGCAGTTCTTC. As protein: CSVEGTSGQNSYNEQFF.

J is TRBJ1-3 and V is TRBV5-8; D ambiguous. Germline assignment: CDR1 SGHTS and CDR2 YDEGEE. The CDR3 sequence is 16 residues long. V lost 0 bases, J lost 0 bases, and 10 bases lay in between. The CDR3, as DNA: TGTGCCAGCAGCTTGGATGGCGGTGACTCTGGAAACACCATATATTTT. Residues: CASSLDGGDSGNTIYF.

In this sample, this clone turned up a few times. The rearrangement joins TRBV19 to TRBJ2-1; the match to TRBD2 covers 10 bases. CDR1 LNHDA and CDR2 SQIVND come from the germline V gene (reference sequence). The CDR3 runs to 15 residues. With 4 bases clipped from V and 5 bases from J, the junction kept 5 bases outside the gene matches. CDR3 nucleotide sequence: TGTGCCAGTAGTACCGGGACTAGCGCGAACAATGAGCAGTTCTTC. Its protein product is CASSTGTSANNEQFF.

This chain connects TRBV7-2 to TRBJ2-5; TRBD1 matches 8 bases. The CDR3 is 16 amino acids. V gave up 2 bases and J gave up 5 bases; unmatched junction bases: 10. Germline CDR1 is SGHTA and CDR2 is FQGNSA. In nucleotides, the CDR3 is TGTGCCAGCAGCTTAAAAACCAGGGGGCCGTGGGAGACCCAGTACTTC. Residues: CASSLKTRGPWETQYF.

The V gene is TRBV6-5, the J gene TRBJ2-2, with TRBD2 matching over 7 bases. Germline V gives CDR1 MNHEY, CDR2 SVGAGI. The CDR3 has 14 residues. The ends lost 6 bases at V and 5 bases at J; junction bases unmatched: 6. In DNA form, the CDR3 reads TGTGCCAGCAGGTCCTCACTAGCGACCGGGGAGCTGTTTTTT. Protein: CASRSSLATGELFF.

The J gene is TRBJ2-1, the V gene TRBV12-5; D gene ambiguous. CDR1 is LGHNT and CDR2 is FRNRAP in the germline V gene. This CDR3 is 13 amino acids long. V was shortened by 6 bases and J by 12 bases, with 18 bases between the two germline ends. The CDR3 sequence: CASGPLDLVWQFF. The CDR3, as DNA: TGTGCTAGTGGGCCCCTAGATCTTGTATGGCAGTTCTTC.

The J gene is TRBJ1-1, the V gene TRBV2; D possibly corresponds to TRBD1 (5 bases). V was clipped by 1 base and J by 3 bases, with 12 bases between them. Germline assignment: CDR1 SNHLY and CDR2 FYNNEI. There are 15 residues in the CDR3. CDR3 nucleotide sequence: TGTGCCAGCAGTGAAGGTCGGGGGTGGGACACTGAAGCTTTCTTT. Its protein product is CASSEGRGWDTEAFF.

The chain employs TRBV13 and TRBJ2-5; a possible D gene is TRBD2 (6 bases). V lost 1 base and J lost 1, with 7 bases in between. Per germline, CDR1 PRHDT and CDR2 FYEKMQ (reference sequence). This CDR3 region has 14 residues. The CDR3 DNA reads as TGTGCCAGCAGCTTAGAGGGACTCCAAGAGACCCAGTACTTC. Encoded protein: CASSLEGLQETQYF.

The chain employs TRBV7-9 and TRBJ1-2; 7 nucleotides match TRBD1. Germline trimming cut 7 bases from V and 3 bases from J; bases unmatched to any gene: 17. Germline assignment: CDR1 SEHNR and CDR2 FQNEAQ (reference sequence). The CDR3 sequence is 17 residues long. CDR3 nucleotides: TGTGCCAGCAACCCCTTATTCGAAAGGGGGCCGGACTATGGCTACACCTTC. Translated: CASNPLFERGPDYGYTF.